This TCR beta chain is from a study of blood T cell repertoires in COVID-19. TCRdb keeps only in-frame clones here, not all; method: immunoSEQ multiplex PCR. This sample yields under 400,000 clones, of which 90% are seen a single time; 6.5% belongs to the top ten. V lost 7 bases and J lost 4, with 6 bases in between. This CDR3 has 11 amino acids. Per the germline V gene, CDR1 is KGHDR and CDR2 is SFDVKD. Sequencing was carried out using peripheral blood. The clonotype comes from a man younger than 30 with active or convalescent COVID-19. The rearrangement uses TRBV24-1 and TRBJ1-1; the D gene is possibly TRBD1 (6 bases). CDR3 DNA: TGTGCCACCAGGGACAGCACTGAAGCTTTCTTT. This sequence encodes CATRDSTEAFF.